The TCR beta chain described here comes from a study of T-cell reconstitution after alpha-beta-depleted transplantation in children. A TCRbeta library incorporating unique molecular identifiers was prepared. One entry per CDR3 protein results from TCRdb running MiXCR on the PCR reads. Of around 100,000 distinct CDR3 sequences listed, 10% are singletons. This CDR3 is 15 amino acids long. Germline trimming cut 2 bases from V and 4 bases from J; bases unmatched to any gene: 4. This sequence joins TRBV12-3 or TRBV12-4 and TRBJ1-2; TRBD1 agrees at 10 bases. Specimen: PBMCs, collected before TCRalphabeta/CD19-depleted stem cell transplant. The clonotype originates from a boy younger than 10 with acute lymphoblastic leukemia, due to receive a stem cell transplant. CDR3 nucleotide sequence: TGTGCCAGCAGTTTATTGCGGGACAGGGGCTATGGCTACACCTTC. Residues: CASSLLRDRGYGYTF.